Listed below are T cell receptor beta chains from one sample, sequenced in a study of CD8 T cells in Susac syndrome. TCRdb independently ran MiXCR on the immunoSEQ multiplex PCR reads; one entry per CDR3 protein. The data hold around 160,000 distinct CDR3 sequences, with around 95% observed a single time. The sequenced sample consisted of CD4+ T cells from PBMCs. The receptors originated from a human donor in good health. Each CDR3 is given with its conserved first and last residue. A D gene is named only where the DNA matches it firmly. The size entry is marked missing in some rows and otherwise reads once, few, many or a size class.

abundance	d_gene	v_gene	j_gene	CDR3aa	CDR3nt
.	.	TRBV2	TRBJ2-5	CASSELSGRAAETQYF	TGTGCCAGCAGTGAATTGTCGGGACGCGCTGCAGAGACCCAGTACTTC
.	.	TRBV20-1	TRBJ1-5	CSASNEDQPQHF	TGCAGTGCTTCCAATGAGGATCAGCCCCAGCATTTT
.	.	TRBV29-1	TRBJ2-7	CSVETGLGYEQYF	TGCAGCGTTGAAACGGGGTTAGGGTACGAGCAGTACTTC
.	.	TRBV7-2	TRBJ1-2	CASSPNAGGYGYTF	TGTGCCAGCAGCCCCAATGCGGGAGGCTATGGCTACACCTTC
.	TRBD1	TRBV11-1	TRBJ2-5	CASSRQGLETQYF	TGTGCCAGCAGCAGACAGGGGTTGGAGACCCAGTACTTC
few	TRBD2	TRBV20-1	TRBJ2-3	CSALAGGPKDTQYF	TGCAGTGCTCTAGCGGGGGGGCCTAAAGATACGCAGTATTTT
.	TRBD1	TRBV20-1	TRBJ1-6	CSARDPAQGDSPLHF	TGCAGTGCTAGAGATCCGGCGCAGGGGGATTCACCCCTCCACTTT
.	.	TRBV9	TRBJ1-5	CASSVGAGPGQPQHF	TGTGCCAGCAGCGTAGGTGCAGGTCCGGGGCAGCCCCAGCATTTT
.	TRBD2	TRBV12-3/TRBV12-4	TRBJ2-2	CASRTSAGGNTGELFF	TGTGCCAGCAGGACCTCAGCGGGGGGTAACACCGGGGAGCTGTTTTTT
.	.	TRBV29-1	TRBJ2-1	CSGRTGRLSYNEQFF	TGCAGCGGTCGAACTGGCAGACTCTCCTACAATGAGCAGTTCTTC
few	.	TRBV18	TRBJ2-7	CASSPPGYEQYF	TGTGCCAGCTCACCACCCGGCTACGAGCAGTACTTC
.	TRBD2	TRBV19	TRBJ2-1	CASRTGLAGVFDEQFF	TGTGCCAGCAGAACCGGACTAGCGGGCGTTTTCGATGAGCAGTTCTTC
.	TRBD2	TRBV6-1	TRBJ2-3	CASSLTLASGVATDTQYF	TGTGCCAGCAGCCTGACGCTGGCTAGCGGGGTAGCCACAGATACGCAGTATTTT
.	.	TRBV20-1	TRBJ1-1	CSARIVGNTEAFF	TGCAGTGCTAGGATCGTAGGGAACACTGAAGCTTTCTTT
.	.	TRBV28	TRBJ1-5	CASSLPGHSNQPQHF	TGTGCCAGCAGTTTACCCGGACATAGCAATCAGCCCCAGCATTTT
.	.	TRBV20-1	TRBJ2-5	CSASNRAQETQYF	TGCAGTGCTAGTAACAGGGCACAAGAGACCCAGTACTTC
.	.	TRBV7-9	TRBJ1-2	CASSENYGYTF	TGTGCCAGCAGCGAGAACTATGGCTACACCTTC
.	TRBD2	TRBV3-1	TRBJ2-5	CASSPERRGGRETQYF	TGTGCCAGCAGCCCCGAAAGGCGGGGGGGCCGTGAGACCCAGTACTTC
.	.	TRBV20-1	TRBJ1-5	CSARPGQSVQPQHF	TGCAGTGCGAGACCTGGACAGTCGGTACAGCCCCAGCATTTT
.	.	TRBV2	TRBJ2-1	CASSLTLYNEQFF	TGTGCCAGCAGTTTGACCCTGTACAATGAGCAGTTCTTC
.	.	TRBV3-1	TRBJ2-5	CASSHRGVQETQYF	TGTGCCAGCAGCCATAGGGGGGTCCAAGAGACCCAGTACTTC
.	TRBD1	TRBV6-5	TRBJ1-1	CASSPGQWATEAFF	TGTGCCAGCAGCCCGGGACAGTGGGCCACTGAAGCTTTCTTT
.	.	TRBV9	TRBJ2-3	CASSVGVQTTDTQYF	TGTGCCAGCAGCGTAGGTGTTCAGACCACAGATACGCAGTATTTT
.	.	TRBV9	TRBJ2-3	CASSVAPHADTQYF	TGTGCCAGCAGCGTAGCCCCCCACGCAGATACGCAGTATTTT
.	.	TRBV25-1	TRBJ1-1	CASSLNRAGSNTEAFF	TGTGCCAGCAGTCTCAACAGGGCCGGCTCTAACACTGAAGCTTTCTTT
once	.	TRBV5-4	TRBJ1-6	CASSLAGRVEAPLHF	TGTGCCAGCAGCTTGGCTGGCAGGGTAGAGGCACCCCTCCACTTT
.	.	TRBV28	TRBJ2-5	CASSFSGFPKETQYF	TGTGCCAGCAGTTTCTCCGGGTTCCCAAAAGAGACCCAGTACTTC
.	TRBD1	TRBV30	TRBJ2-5	CAWRPTGAETQYF	TGTGCCTGGAGACCAACAGGGGCAGAGACCCAGTACTTC
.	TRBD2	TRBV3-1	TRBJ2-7	CASSRAGGTPYEQYF	TGTGCCAGCAGCCGGGCGGGAGGAACCCCCTACGAGCAGTACTTC
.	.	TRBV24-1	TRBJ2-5	CATSATGQETQYF	TGTGCCACCAGTGCAACAGGGCAAGAGACCCAGTACTTC
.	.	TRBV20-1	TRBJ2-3	CSAERDLRTDTQYF	TGCAGTGCGGAAAGGGACCTCCGCACAGATACGCAGTATTTT
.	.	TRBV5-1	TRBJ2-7	CASSLQGWYEQYF	TGCGCCAGCAGCTTGCAGGGTTGGTACGAGCAGTACTTC
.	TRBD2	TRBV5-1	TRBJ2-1	CASSLEWRGGYNEQFF	TGCGCCAGCAGCTTGGAATGGCGGGGGGGCTACAATGAGCAGTTCTTC
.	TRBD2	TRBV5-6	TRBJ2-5	CASREAGGQETQYF	TGTGCCAGCAGGGAAGCGGGGGGCCAAGAGACCCAGTACTTC
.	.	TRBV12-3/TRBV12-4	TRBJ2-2	CASRKTASRGELFF	TGTGCCAGCAGAAAAACAGCCTCCCGCGGGGAGCTGTTTTTT
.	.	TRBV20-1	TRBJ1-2	CSARDQNGAYGYTF	TGCAGTGCTAGAGATCAGAACGGGGCCTATGGCTACACCTTC
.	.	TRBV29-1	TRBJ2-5	CSVGLGLKQETQYF	TGCAGCGTTGGGTTGGGACTGAAACAAGAGACCCAGTACTTC
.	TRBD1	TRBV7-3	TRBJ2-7	CASSADRGYEQYF	TGTGCCAGCAGCGCGGACAGGGGATACGAGCAGTACTTC
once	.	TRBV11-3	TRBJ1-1	CASSLDQRNEAFF	TGTGCCAGCAGCTTAGATCAGAGGAATGAAGCTTTCTTT
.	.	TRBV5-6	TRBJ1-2	CASSFSTPTVFGYTF	TGTGCCAGCAGCTTCTCGACACCGACGGTCTTTGGCTACACCTTC
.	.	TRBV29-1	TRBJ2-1	CSVEDAFF	TGCAGCGTTGAAGATGCGTTCTTC
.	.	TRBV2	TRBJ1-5	CASNGQSNQPQHF	TGTGCCAGCAACGGACAGAGCAATCAGCCCCAGCATTTT
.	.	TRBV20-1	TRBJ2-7	CSASPLRGTYEQYF	TGCAGTGCTAGTCCCCTCCGGGGGACCTACGAGCAGTACTTC
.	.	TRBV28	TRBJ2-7	CASSLLSGEQYF	TGTGCCAGCAGTTTACTGAGCGGCGAGCAGTACTTC
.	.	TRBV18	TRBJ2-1	CASSPTDEQFF	TGTGCCAGCTCCCCCACCGATGAGCAGTTCTTC
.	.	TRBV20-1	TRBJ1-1	CSAGDYTEAFF	TGCAGTGCAGGGGATTACACTGAAGCTTTCTTT
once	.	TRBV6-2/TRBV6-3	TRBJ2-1	CASSYFHRERQFF	TGTGCCAGCAGTTACTTCCACAGGGAGAGGCAGTTCTTC
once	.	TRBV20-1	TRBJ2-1	CSARDTETYNEQFF	TGCAGTGCTAGAGACACGGAAACCTACAATGAGCAGTTCTTC